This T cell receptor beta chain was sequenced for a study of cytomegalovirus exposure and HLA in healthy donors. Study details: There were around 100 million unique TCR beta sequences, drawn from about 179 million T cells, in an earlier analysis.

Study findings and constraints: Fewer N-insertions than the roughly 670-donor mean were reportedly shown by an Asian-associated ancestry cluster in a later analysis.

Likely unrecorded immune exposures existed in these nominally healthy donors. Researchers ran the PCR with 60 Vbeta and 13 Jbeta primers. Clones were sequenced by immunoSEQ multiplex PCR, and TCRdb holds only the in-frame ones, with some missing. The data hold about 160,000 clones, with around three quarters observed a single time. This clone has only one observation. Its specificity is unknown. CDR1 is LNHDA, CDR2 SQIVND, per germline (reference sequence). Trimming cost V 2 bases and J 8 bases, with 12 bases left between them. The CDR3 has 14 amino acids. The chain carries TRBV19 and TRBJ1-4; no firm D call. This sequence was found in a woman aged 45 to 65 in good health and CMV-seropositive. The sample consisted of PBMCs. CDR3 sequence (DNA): TGTGCCAGTAGTATAAAGGGAGACGTGGAAAAACTGTTTTTT. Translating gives CASSIKGDVEKLFF.